Given below is one T cell receptor beta chain in context. What it recognizes is unknown. Germline loops: CDR1 MNHNS, CDR2 SASEGT. After removal of 0 bases from V and 6 bases from J, the junction contained 4 bases not matched to a gene. The CDR3 is made up of 16 amino acids. Sequenced by immunoSEQ multiplex PCR; TCRdb stores in-frame clones only, minus some. This table holds approximately 70,000 clones, 84% found once. This sample is part of a study of graft-versus-host responses after intestinal transplantation. Study results and caveats: Early post-transplant HvG declines showed an association with peak circulating GvH clone levels. Some GvH clones were seen earlier in gut or blood, suggesting intestinal origin.

This material consisted of unstimulated CD4+ T cells sorted from spleen or lymph node cells, taken before transplant. V gene TRBV6-1 combines with J gene TRBJ2-3; 12 bases line up with TRBD1. The sequence came from a human donor who was the organ donor for an intestinal transplant. Here the CDR3 reads CASSEALGQGADTQYF. CDR3 bases: TGTGCCAGCAGTGAAGCCTTGGGACAGGGGGCGGATACGCAGTATTTT.